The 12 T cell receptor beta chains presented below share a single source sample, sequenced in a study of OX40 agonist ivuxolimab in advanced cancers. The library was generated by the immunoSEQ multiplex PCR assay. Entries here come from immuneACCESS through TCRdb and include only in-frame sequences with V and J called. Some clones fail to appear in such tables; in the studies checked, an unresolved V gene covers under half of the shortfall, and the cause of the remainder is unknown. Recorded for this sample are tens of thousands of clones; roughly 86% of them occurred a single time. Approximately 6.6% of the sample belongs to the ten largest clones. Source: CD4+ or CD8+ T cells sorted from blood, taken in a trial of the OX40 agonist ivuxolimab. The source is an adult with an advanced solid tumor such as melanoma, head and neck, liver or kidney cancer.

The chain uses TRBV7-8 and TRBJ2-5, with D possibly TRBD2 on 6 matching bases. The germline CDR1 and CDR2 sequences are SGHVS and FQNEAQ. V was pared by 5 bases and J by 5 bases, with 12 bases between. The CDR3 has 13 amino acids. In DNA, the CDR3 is TGTGCCAGCAGCCGCGGGGCAAAGGAGACCCAGTACTTC. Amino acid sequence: CASSRGAKETQYF.

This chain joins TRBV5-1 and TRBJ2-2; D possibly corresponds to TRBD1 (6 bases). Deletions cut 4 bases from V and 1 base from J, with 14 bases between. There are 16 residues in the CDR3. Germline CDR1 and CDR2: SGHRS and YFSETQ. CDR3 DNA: TGCGCCAGCAGCGCACCGGGACAACGGAACACCGGGGAGCTGTTTTTT. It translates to CASSAPGQRNTGELFF.

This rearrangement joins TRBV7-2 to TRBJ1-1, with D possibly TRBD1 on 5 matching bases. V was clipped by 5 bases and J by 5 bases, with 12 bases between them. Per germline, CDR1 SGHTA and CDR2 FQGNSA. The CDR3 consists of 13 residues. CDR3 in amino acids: CASSRQGDTEAFF. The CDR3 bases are TGTGCCAGCAGCCGCCAGGGAGATACTGAAGCTTTCTTT.

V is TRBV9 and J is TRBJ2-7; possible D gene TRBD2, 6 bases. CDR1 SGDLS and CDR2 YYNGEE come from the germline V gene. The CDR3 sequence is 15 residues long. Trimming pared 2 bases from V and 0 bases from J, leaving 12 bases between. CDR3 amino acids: CASSVGIADSYEQYF. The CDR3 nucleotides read TGTGCCAGCAGCGTCGGGATAGCGGACTCCTACGAGCAGTACTTC.

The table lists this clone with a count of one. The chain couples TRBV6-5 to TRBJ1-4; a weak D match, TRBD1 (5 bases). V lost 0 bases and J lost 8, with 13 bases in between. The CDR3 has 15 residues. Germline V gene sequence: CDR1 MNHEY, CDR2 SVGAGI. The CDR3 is CASSYSKGSREKLFF. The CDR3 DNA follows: TGTGCCAGCAGTTACTCAAAGGGGAGTCGCGAAAAACTGTTTTTT.

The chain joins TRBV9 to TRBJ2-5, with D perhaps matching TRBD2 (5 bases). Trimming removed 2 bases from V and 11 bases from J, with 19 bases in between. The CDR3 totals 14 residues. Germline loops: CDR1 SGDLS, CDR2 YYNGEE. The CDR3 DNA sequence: TGTGCCAGCAGCGTCGCGGCTGGACTCGGTGAGCAGTACTTC. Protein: CASSVAAGLGEQYF.

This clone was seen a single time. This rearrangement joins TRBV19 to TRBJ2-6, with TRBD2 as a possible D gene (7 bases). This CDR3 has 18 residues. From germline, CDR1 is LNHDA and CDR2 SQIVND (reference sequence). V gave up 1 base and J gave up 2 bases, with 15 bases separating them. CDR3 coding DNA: TGTGCCAGTAGTATAGGGGGAGGCGGGGGCGCTGGGGCCAACGTCCTGACTTTC. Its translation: CASSIGGGGGAGANVLTF.

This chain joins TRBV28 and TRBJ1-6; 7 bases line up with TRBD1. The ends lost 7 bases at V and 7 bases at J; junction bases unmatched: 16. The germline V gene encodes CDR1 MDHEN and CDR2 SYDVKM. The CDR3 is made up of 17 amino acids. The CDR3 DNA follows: TGTGCCAGCACCACTTTGGGGCAGGGGGTTAGAAATTCACCCCTCCACTTT. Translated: CASTTLGQGVRNSPLHF.

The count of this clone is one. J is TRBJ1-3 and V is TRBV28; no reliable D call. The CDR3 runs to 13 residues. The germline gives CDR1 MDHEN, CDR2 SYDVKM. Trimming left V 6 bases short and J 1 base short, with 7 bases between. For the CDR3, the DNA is TGTGCCAGCAGCCTCCTTTCTGGAAACACCATATATTTT. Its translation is CASSLLSGNTIYF.

CDR3 nucleotide sequence: TGTGCCATCAGTGGAGGTACCGGGACAGGGGTAACTTTCTTT. This codes for CAISGGTGTGVTFF. J is TRBJ1-1 and V is TRBV10-3; TRBD1 agrees at 10 bases. This CDR3 spans 14 amino acids. CDR1 is ENHRY and CDR2 is SYGVKD in the germline V gene. V shed 4 bases, J shed 12 bases, and the junction held 11 bases outside the gene matches.

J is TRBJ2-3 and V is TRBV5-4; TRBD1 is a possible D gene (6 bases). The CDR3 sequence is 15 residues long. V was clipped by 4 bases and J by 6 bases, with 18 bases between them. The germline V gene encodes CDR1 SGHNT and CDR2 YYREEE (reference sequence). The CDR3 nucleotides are TGTGCCAGCAGCCGAACAGGGTTGGCCGCTGATACGCAGTATTTT. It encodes CASSRTGLAADTQYF.

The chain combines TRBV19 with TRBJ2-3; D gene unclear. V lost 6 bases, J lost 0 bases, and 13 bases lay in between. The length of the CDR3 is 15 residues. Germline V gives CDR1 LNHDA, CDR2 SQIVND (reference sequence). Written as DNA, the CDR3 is TGTGCCAGTAGCCAGGACGCACCTAGCACAGATACGCAGTATTTT. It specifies CASSQDAPSTDTQYF. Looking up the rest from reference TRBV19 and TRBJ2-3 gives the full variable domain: DGGITQSPKYLFRKEGQNVTLSCEQNLNHDAMYWYRQDPGQGLRLIYYSQIVNDFQKGDIAEGYSVSREKKESFPLTVTSAQKNPTAFYLCASSQDAPSTDTQYFGPGTRLTVL.